This passage covers 18 T cell receptor beta chains from one sample sequenced in a study of T cells in Graves' hyperthyroidism and ophthalmopathy. Template material for amplifying TCR beta CDR3 regions consisted of RNA transcripts. The TCR CDR3 was amplified in a first-round RT-PCR using the HTBI primer set. MiXCR, run by TCRdb on the multiplex PCR reads, gives a single entry per CDR3 protein. Among fewer than 550,000 distinct CDR3 sequences, about 24% were seen once, and the ten largest hold 11%. Source material: blood. These receptors originate from a woman between 25 and 40 years old with Graves' ophthalmopathy.

This chain joins TRBV12-3 or TRBV12-4 and TRBJ2-2, with 10 bases matching TRBD2. V was clipped by 7 bases and J by 6 bases; unmatched bases: 11. This CDR3 has 16 amino acids. The CDR3 sequence: CASILGGLAGAGELFF. In DNA, the CDR3 is TGTGCCAGCATCCTAGGAGGGCTAGCGGGAGCCGGGGAGCTGTTTTTT.

The chain carries TRBV12-3 or TRBV12-4 and TRBJ1-5; unclear D gene. Deletions cut 4 bases from V and 6 bases from J, with 16 bases between. The CDR3 consists of 15 residues. The CDR3 here is CASSSTAGTSQPQHF. The CDR3 DNA is TGTGCCAGCAGTTCCACTGCTGGTACCAGTCAGCCCCAGCATTTT.

This clonotype was detected ten times or more. V usage is TRBV9 and J usage is TRBJ1-1; D is ambiguous. The germline V gene encodes CDR1 SGDLS and CDR2 YYNGEE. Trimming pared 0 bases from V and 0 bases from J, leaving 12 bases between. CDR3 size: 16 residues. The chain's CDR3 is CASSVVSTLMNTEAFF. The CDR3 DNA reads TGTGCCAGCAGCGTAGTATCCACCCTCATGAACACTGAAGCTTTCTTT.

This rearrangement joins TRBV12-3 or TRBV12-4 to TRBJ2-7; tentatively, D is TRBD2 (5 bases). The length of the CDR3 is 17 residues. V was cut by 1 base and J by 2 bases, with 18 bases left in between. The CDR3, as DNA: TGTGCCAGCAGTTTAGAAACGGGAACAGATCTAACCTACGAGCAGTACTTC. The encoded protein is CASSLETGTDLTYEQYF.

The V call is TRBV15, the J call TRBJ1-2; 7 bases agree with TRBD1. The CDR3 covers 15 residues. Germline V lookup: CDR1 LNHNV, CDR2 YYDKDF (reference sequence). J was trimmed by 4 bases and V by 0 bases; bases with no gene match: 5. CDR3 sequence: CATSRDKGAGYGYTF. CDR3 nucleotide sequence: TGTGCCACCAGCAGAGATAAGGGGGCGGGCTATGGCTACACCTTC.

This clonotype was recorded many times. V gene TRBV28 combines with J gene TRBJ1-1; the D is unclear. Germline CDR1 is MDHEN and CDR2 is SYDVKM. The CDR3 length is 12 residues. The V gene lost 6 bases and the J gene lost 11 bases, with 16 bases spanning the gap. CDR3 nucleotide sequence: TGTGCCAGCAGCTTGGCTTTGACGGGGGCTTTCTTT. It yields the protein CASSLALTGAFF.

This clonotype was detected ten times or more. The chain joins TRBV27 to TRBJ1-5; D possibly corresponds to TRBD1 (5 bases). Germline V gives CDR1 MNHEY, CDR2 SMNVEV (reference sequence). Between the trimmed V and J ends, which lost 2 bases and 2 bases, there was a span of 13 bases. This CDR3 comprises 16 residues. Here the CDR3 reads CASSLGQGYGNQPQHF. The CDR3 nucleotides are TGTGCCAGCAGTTTAGGCCAGGGATACGGCAATCAGCCCCAGCATTTT.

J is TRBJ2-7 and V is TRBV7-2; unclear D gene. Germline V gene lookup returns CDR1 SGHTA and CDR2 FQGNSA. V dropped 6 bases and J dropped 6 bases, with 18 bases sitting between them. The CDR3 has 14 amino acids. DNA of the CDR3: TGTGCCAGCAGTGAATCCGCAATCGGAGTCGAGCAGTACTTC. Translated: CASSESAIGVEQYF.

This clonotype appeared many times. The chain links TRBV12-3 or TRBV12-4 to TRBJ2-2; 9 bases align to TRBD1. V was pared by 1 base and J by 4 bases, with 10 bases of the junction left unmatched. This CDR3 is built from 18 residues. The CDR3 coding sequence is TGTGCCAGCAGTTTAGGAGGTTACAGGGGGCGTAGCACCGGGGAGCTGTTTTTT. Protein sequence: CASSLGGYRGRSTGELFF.

The sample holds a few counts of this clonotype. A read error may produce the germline difference seen at one junction end. V and J are TRBV11-3 and TRBJ1-1, with D unclear. The CDR3 is 14 amino acids. Germline V gene sequence: CDR1 SGHNT, CDR2 YENEEA. CDR3 protein: CASSYRGGNTEACF. CDR3 DNA: TGTGCCAGCAGTTACAGAGGAGGGAACACTGAAGCTTGTTTT.

This clonotype was picked up many times. The chain combines TRBV6-2 or TRBV6-3 with TRBJ1-2; 7 nucleotides match TRBD1. CDR1 and CDR2 (germline): MNHEY, SVGEGT. The CDR3 is made up of 14 amino acids. V shed 8 bases and J 4 bases; nucleotides not matched to a gene: 10. The CDR3 reads CASRYRGVSYGYTF. CDR3 bases: TGTGCCAGCCGGTACAGGGGAGTGAGCTATGGCTACACCTTC.

This clonotype has ten or more counts. The chain combines TRBV19 with TRBJ1-5, with 9 bases lining up with TRBD1. Unmatched junction bases numbered 4, after V lost 4 bases and J lost 3 bases. CDR3 length: 15 amino acids. CDR1 is LNHDA and CDR2 is SQIVND in the germline V gene (reference sequence). This CDR3 is CASSRGQGNNQPQHF. In DNA form, the CDR3 reads TGTGCCAGTAGTAGGGGACAGGGAAACAATCAGCCCCAGCATTTT.

The table lists this clonotype with a few counts. The chain joins TRBV15 to TRBJ1-6, with D maybe TRBD1 (6 bases). This CDR3 comprises 14 residues. Germline V gene lookup returns CDR1 LNHNV and CDR2 YYDKDF (reference sequence). The V end lost 0 bases, the J end lost 9 bases, and 9 bases lay between the germline ends. This chain's CDR3 is CATSREQGPSPLHF. CDR3 bases: TGTGCCACCAGCAGAGAACAGGGACCTTCACCCCTCCACTTT.

This clonotype was observed a handful of times. The V and J genes are TRBV5-1 and TRBJ2-7; weak D call: TRBD2 (6 bases). The V gene's germline CDR1 is SGHRS and CDR2 YFSETQ. The CDR3 is 14 amino acids. The germline V and J ends were trimmed by 4 bases and 9 bases, with 20 bases remaining between them. CDR3 bases: TGCGCCAGCAGCGCGTGGGACTCGTCAAGGGGGCAGTACTTC. The encoded protein is CASSAWDSSRGQYF.

There are many counts of this clonotype. The chain uses TRBV6-5 and TRBJ1-2, with D maybe TRBD1 (6 bases). Trimming left V 9 bases short and J 5 bases short, with 13 bases between. CDR1 MNHEY and CDR2 SVGAGI come from the germline V gene. The CDR3 totals 12 residues. The CDR3 DNA is TGTGCCAGTACGAGGGGGGTATATGGCTACACCTTC. This gives the protein CASTRGVYGYTF.

V is TRBV19 and J is TRBJ1-2, with 8 bases aligning to TRBD1. With 6 bases clipped from V and 8 bases from J, the junction kept 8 bases outside the gene matches. This CDR3 has 13 residues. The germline V gene has CDR1 LNHDA and CDR2 SQIVND (reference sequence). As DNA, the CDR3 is TGTGCCAGTAGCCCGACAGGGGCGGGCGGCTACACCTTC. It encodes CASSPTGAGGYTF.

At least ten counts were recorded for this clonotype. CDR3 nucleotides: TGCAGTGCTAGTCGCGGGGAGTGGGTCACTGAAGCTTTCTTT. Encoded protein: CSASRGEWVTEAFF. The chain employs TRBV20-1 and TRBJ1-1; D remains ambiguous. This CDR3 contains 14 residues. V was shortened by 3 bases and J by 4 bases, with 15 bases between the two germline ends. Germline V CDR1 and CDR2: DFQATT, SNEGSKA (reference sequence).

Only a few counts were recorded for this clonotype. The chain is built from TRBV12-3 or TRBV12-4 and TRBJ1-2; 8 bases fit TRBD1. The V and J ends lost 6 bases and 0 bases, in that order; junction bases with no gene match: 6. CDR3 length equals 15 residues. CDR3 coding DNA: TGTGCCAGCAGAAGACAGGGGATCTCTAACTATGGCTACACCTTC. As protein: CASRRQGISNYGYTF.